Included here is one TCR beta chain sequence, with context. Combining a sample-barcoded 5' primer with a J-beta primer mix, a second PCR ran for about 6 to 11 cycles. MiXCR was run by TCRdb on the 5' RACE reads, yielding one entry per CDR3 protein. This sample has roughly 680,000 distinct CDR3 sequences, with roughly half found just once. The entry originates in a study of blood T cells in healthy people across ages. The CDR3 has 13 residues. CDR1 and CDR2 from the germline V gene are SGHTA and FQGNSA. The germline V and J ends were trimmed by 4 bases and 11 bases, with 17 bases remaining between them.

What was sequenced was blood. V gene TRBV7-2 combines with J gene TRBJ2-5, with D maybe TRBD2 (5 bases). The source of this sequence is a woman over 75 in good health. The chain's CDR3 is CASSCREEGEQYF. The CDR3 DNA follows: TGTGCCAGCAGCTGCCGTGAAGAGGGTGAGCAGTACTTC.